This TCR beta chain was sequenced in a study of tumor-infiltrating lymphocytes in primary liver carcinoma. For the study at large: Patients underwent resection of primary liver carcinoma. Samples returned roughly 3.65 to 7.13 million productive TCRbeta reads, a yield that was similar across tissue types. General study points: Compared with tumor region pairs, tumor-adjacent and tumor-blood pairs overlapped less.

This clonotype occurred a few times. Its antigen is undetermined. Blood RNA was derived from unsorted whole blood, and germline DNA was extracted too. Chronic HBV infection affected patients, none of whom had received treatment. The researchers produced TCR beta cDNA from around 0.5 ug total RNA with a constant-region primer. A slightly modified ARM-PCR protocol with three nested multiplex PCR rounds produced these TCR beta libraries. TCRdb analysed the multiplex PCR reads with MiXCR anew, one entry per CDR3 protein. This table holds fewer than 400,000 distinct CDR3 sequences, 45% to 70% found once. The sample was peripheral blood. The source is a woman under 40 with primary liver carcinoma and hepatitis B virus infection.

As DNA, the CDR3 is TGTGCCAGCAGCCCTGGCGGGGGTCGGTTCGCGAACACCGGGGAGCTGTTTTTT. This encodes CASSPGGGRFANTGELFF. The genes are TRBV5-5 and TRBJ2-2; the match to TRBD2 covers 7 bases. The V gene end was trimmed by 4 bases and the J gene end by 0 bases; junction bases not matched to a gene: 12. CDR1 SGHKS and CDR2 YYEKEE come from the germline V gene (reference sequence). This CDR3 has 18 residues.